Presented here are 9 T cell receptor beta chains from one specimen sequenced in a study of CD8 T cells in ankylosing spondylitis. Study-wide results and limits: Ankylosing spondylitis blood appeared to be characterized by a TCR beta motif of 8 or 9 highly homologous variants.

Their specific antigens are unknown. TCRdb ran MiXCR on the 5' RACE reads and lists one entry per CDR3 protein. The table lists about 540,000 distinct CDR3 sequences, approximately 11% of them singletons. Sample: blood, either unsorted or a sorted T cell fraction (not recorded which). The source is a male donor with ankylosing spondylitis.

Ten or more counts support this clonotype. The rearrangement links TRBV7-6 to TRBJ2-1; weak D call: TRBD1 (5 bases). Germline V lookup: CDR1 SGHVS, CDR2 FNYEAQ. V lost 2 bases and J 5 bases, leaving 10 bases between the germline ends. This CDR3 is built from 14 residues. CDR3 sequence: CASSLSTVNNEQFF. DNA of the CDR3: TGTGCCAGCAGCTTATCGACAGTGAACAATGAGCAGTTCTTC.

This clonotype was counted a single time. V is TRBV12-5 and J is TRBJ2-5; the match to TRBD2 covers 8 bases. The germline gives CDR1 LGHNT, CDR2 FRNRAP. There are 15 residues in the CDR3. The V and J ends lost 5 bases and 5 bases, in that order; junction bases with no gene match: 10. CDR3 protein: CASGPWASSGETQYF. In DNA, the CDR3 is TGTGCTAGTGGTCCCTGGGCGTCTAGCGGGGAGACCCAGTACTTC.

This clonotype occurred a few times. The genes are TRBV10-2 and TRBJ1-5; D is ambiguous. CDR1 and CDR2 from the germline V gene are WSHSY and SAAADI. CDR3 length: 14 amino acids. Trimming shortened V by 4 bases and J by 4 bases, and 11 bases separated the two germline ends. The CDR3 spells CASSVLDSNQPQHF. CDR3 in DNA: TGCGCCAGCAGTGTCTTGGATTCTAATCAGCCCCAGCATTTT.

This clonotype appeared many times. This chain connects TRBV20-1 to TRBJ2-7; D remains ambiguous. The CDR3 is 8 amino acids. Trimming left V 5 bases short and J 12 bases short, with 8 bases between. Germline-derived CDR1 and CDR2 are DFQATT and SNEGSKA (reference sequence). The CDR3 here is CSAGPLYF. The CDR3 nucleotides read TGCAGTGCTGGACCCTTGTACTTC.

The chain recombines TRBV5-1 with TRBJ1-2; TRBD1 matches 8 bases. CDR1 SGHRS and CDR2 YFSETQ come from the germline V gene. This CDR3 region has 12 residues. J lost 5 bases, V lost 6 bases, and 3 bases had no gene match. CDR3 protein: CASTDREYGYTF. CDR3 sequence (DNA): TGCGCCAGCACGGACAGGGAATATGGCTACACCTTC.

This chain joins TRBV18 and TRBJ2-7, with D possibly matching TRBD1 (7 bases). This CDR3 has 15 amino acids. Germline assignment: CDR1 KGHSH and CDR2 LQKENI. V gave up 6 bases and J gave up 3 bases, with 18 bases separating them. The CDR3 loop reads CASSRGIGGFYEQYV. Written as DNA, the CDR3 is TGTGCCAGCTCCCGGGGGATAGGGGGCTTCTACGAGCAGTACGTC.

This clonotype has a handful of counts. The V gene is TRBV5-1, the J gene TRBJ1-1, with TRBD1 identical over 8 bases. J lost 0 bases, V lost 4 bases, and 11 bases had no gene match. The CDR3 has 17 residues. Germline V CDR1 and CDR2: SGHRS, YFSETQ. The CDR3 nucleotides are TGCGCCAGCAGCCTAAGGGACAGGAGATCAATGAACACTGAAGCTTTCTTT. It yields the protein CASSLRDRRSMNTEAFF.

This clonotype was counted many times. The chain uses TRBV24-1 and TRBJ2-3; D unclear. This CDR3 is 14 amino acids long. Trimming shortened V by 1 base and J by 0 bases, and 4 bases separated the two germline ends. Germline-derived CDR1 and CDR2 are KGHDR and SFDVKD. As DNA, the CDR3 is TGTGCCACCAGTGATTTTGGGAGCACAGATACGCAGTATTTT. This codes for CATSDFGSTDTQYF.

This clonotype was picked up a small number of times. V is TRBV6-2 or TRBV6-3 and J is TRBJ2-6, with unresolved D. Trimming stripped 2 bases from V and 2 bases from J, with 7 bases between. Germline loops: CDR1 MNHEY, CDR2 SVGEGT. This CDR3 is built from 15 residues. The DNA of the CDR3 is TGTGCCAGCAGTTACCCCGTCGCTGGGGCCAACGTCCTGACTTTC. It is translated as CASSYPVAGANVLTF.